In this sample, the clone carrying this T cell receptor beta chain turned up many times. Germline loops: CDR1 KGHSH, CDR2 LQKENI. This CDR3 comprises 11 residues. Deletions cut 6 bases from V and 11 bases from J, with 11 bases between. This specimen comes from a study of regulatory T cells in long-lasting Graves disease. Both iRepertoire HTBI primers and Arm-PCR of CDR3 regions were used to build the TCR beta libraries. TCRdb ran MiXCR on the multiplex PCR reads and lists one entry per CDR3 protein. The table shows 380,000 or so distinct CDR3 sequences, with around 15% occurring only once. Specified time point: newly diagnosed GD, antithyroid drugs for less than 3 months. Preparation of the TCR library used RNA extracted from PBMCs. This same sample was also taken into another study, of T cells in Graves' hyperthyroidism and ophthalmopathy.

This sequence originates from a woman aged 18 to 35 with Graves disease. The V and J genes are TRBV18 and TRBJ2-1; D assignment may be TRBD1 or TRBD2 (5 bases each). Specimen: peripheral blood mononuclear cells (PBMCs), collected at new diagnosis, from a patient treated with antithyroid drugs. CDR3 protein: CASSAPGQQFF. CDR3 nucleotide sequence: TGTGCCAGCTCGGCTCCGGGACAGCAGTTCTTC.